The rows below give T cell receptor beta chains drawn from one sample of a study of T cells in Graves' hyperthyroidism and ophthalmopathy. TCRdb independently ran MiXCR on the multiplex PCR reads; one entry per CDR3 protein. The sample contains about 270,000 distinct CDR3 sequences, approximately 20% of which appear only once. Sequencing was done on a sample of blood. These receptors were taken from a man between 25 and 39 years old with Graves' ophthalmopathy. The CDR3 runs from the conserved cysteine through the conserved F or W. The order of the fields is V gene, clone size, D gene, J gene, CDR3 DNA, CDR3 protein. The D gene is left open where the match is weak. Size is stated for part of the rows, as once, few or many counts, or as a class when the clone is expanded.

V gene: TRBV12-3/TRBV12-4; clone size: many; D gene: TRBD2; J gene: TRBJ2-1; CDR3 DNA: TGTGCCAGCAGTCCGCCGGGACTAGCGGGAGGAGCATACAATGAGCAGTTCTTC; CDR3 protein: CASSPPGLAGGAYNEQFF
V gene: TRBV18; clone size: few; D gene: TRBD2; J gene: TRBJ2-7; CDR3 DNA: TGTGCCAGCTCACCACCGAAAGCGGGAACCTACGAGCAGTACTTC; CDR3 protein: CASSPPKAGTYEQYF
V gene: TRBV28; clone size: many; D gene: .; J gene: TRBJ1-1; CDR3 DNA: TGTGCCAGCAGTTTACAGGTCGAAGCTTTCTTT; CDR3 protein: CASSLQVEAFF
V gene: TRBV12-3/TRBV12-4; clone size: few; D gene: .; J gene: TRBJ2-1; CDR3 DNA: TGTGCCAGCAGTCCACCCGGGGAGCAGTTCTTC; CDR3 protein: CASSPPGEQFF
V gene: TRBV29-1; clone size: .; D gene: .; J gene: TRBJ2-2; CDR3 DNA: TGCAGCGTGGGGGTTCCAGGAGGAACCGGGGAGCTGTTTTTT; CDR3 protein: CSVGVPGGTGELFF
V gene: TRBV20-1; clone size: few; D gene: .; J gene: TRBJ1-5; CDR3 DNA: TGCAGTGCTAGTTCGGGGGGCTCTCAGCCCCAGCATTTT; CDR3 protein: CSASSGGSQPQHF
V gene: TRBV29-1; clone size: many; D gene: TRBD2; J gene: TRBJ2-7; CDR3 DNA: TGCAGCGTTGGAAGGTCCCTAGCGGGAAGCCGGGGTTACGAGCAGTACTTC; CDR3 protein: CSVGRSLAGSRGYEQYF
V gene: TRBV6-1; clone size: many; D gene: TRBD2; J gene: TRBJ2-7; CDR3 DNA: TGTGCCAGCACTGACCGACTAGCGGAGGGAGAGTACTTC; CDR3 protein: CASTDRLAEGEYF
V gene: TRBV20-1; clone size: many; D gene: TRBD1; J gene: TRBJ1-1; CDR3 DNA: TGCAGTGCGGGAACAGGGGTGGTTACTGAAGCTTTCTTT; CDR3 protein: CSAGTGVVTEAFF
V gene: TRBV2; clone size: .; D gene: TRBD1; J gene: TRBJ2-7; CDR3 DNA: TGTGCCAGCAGTTACCGGGACAGGGTTGAATACGAGCAGTACTTC; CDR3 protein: CASSYRDRVEYEQYF
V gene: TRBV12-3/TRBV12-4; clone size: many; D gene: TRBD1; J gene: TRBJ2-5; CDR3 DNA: TGTGCCAGCAACCTGTGGGACAGGGAGGAACAAGAGACCCAGTACTTC; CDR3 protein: CASNLWDREEQETQYF
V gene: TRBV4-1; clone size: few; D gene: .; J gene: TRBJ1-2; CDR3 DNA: TGCGCCAGCAGCCAAGAAGGGGAAGGCCCAACTAACTATGGCTACACCTTC; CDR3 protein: CASSQEGEGPTNYGYTF
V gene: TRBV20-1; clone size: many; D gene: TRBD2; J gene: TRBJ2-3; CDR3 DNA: TGCAGTGCCTCACACGGGAGGGCCGTTGGAGATACGCAGTATTTT; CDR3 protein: CSASHGRAVGDTQYF
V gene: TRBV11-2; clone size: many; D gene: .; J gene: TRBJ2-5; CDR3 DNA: TGTGCCAGCAGCTTAGGTAGCGGTCCCGAAGGGGAGACCCAGTACTTC; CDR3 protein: CASSLGSGPEGETQYF
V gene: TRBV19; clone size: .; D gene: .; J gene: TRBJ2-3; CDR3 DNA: TGTGCCAGTACCGCAGGGCTGGGGACAGATACGCAGTATTTT; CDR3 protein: CASTAGLGTDTQYF
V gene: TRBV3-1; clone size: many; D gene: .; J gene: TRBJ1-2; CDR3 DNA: TGTGCCAGCAGCCAACGCGCGCATGGCTACACCTTC; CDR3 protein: CASSQRAHGYTF
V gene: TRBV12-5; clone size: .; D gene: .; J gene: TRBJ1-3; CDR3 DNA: TGTGCTAGTGGTTCTCCCCGCAGGGCCGCCGAGACTGGAAACACCATATATTTT; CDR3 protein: CASGSPRRAAETGNTIYF
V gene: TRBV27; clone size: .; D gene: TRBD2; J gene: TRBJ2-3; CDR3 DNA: TGTGCCAGCAGCGGGGGACTAGCGGGAGATACAGATACGCGGTATTTT; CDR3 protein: CASSGGLAGDTDTRYF
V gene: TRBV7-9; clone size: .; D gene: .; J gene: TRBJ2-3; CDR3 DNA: TGTGCCAGCAGCGCCATCTCCCCCACAGATACGCAGTATTTT; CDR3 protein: CASSAISPTDTQYF
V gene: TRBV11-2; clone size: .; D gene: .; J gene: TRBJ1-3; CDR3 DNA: TGTGCCAGCAGCTTCTACAGTGTATCCTCTGGAAACACCATATATTTT; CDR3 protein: CASSFYSVSSGNTIYF
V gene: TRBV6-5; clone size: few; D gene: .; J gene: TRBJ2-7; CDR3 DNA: TGTGCCAGCAGTTACTCTGGGGATCAGTGGTACGAGCAGTACTTC; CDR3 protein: CASSYSGDQWYEQYF
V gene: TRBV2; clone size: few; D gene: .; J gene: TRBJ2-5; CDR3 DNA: TGTGCCAGCAGTGAAGCCCCACCCCCGCAGGGGGGGAGAGAGACCCAGTACTTC; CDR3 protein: CASSEAPPPQGGRETQYF
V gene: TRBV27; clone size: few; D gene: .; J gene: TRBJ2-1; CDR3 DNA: TGTGCCAGCAGTGGGGGCGAACTAGCGTTCTACAATGAGCAGTTCTTC; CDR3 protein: CASSGGELAFYNEQFF
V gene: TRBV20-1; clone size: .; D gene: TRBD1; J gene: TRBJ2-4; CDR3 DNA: TGCAGTGCGGGTGACAGGGGGGCCAAAAACATTCAGTACTTC; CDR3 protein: CSAGDRGAKNIQYF
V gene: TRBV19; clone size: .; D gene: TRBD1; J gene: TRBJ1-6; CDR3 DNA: TGTGCCAGTAGTGCGACAGGGCGGAATTCACCCCTCCACTTT; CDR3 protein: CASSATGRNSPLHF
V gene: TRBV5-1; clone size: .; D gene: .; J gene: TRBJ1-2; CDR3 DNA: TGCGCCAGCAGCGACGGGGACAACCGCTATGGCTACACCTTC; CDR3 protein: CASSDGDNRYGYTF
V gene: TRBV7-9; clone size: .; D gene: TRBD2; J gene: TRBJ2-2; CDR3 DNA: TGTACCAGCACTTCGGGACTAGTAGTTTTCACCGGGGAGCTGTTTTTT; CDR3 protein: CTSTSGLVVFTGELFF